This T cell receptor (beta chain) was captured in a study of CD8 T cells in ankylosing spondylitis. Overall study findings and caveats: Ankylosing spondylitis blood appeared to carry a characteristic TCR beta motif of under ten highly homologous variants.

As for this clonotype: Its target is unknown.

The CDR3 runs to 16 residues. Germline assignment: CDR1 KGHDR and CDR2 SFDVKD. The ends were cut back, 1 base at V and 3 bases at J, with 11 bases in the middle. MiXCR, run by TCRdb on the 5' RACE reads, gives a single entry per CDR3 protein. Among about 200,000 distinct CDR3 sequences, 5.5% to 7.5% were seen once, and the ten largest hold approximately 15%. The TCR sequence derives from a male donor with ankylosing spondylitis. Sequenced input: blood, either unsorted or a sorted T cell fraction (not recorded which). The V call is TRBV24-1, the J call TRBJ2-2, with a possible D match to TRBD2 (6 bases). CDR3 protein: CATSDLDGRYTGELFF. The CDR3 DNA sequence: TGTGCCACCAGTGATTTAGACGGGAGATACACCGGGGAGCTGTTTTTT.